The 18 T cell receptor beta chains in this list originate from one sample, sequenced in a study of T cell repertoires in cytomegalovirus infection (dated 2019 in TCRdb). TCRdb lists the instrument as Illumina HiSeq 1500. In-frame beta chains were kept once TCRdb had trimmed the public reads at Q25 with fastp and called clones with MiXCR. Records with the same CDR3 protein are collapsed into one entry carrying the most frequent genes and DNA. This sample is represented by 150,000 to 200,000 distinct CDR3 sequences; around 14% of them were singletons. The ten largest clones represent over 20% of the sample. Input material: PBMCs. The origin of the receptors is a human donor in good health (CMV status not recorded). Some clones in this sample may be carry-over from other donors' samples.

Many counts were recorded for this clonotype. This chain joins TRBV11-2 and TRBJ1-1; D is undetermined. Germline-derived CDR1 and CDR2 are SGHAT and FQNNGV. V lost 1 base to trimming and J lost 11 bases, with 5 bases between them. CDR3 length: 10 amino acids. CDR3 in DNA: TGTGCCAGCAGCTTAGCTCGGGCTTTCTTT. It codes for CASSLARAFF.

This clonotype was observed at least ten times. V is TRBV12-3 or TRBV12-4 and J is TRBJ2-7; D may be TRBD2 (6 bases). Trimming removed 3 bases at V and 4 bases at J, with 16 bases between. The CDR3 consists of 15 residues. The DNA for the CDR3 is TGTGCCAGCAGTTTCACCCCAGGAGGAGGGTACGAGCAGTACTTC. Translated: CASSFTPGGGYEQYF.

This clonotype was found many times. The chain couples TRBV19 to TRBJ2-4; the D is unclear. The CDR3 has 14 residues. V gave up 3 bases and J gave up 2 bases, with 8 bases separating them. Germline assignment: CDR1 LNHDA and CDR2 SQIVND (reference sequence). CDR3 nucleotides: TGTGCCAGTAGTATGTTGGGATCCAAAAACATTCAGTACTTC. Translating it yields CASSMLGSKNIQYF.

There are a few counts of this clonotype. CDR3 DNA: TGCAGTGCTAGGTCAGGGGGCGCCGCCTACGAGCAGTACTTC. Translating gives CSARSGGAAYEQYF. This chain joins TRBV20-1 and TRBJ2-7; 8 positions match TRBD1. The junction had 6 bases not matched to a gene; V was cut back by 3 bases and J by 2 bases. Per the germline V gene, CDR1 is DFQATT and CDR2 is SNEGSKA (reference sequence). The CDR3 has 14 amino acids.

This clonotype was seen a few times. Here the CDR3 reads CASRRGRTNEKLFF. CDR3 DNA: TGCGCCAGCCGGAGAGGGAGGACTAATGAAAAACTGTTTTTT. The V gene is TRBV10-2, the J gene TRBJ1-4; D is unclear. The CDR3 loop spans 14 amino acids. Trimming left V 8 bases short and J 2 bases short, with 12 bases between. Per the germline V gene, CDR1 is WSHSY and CDR2 is SAAADI.

The CDR3 is CASSLAGAEGNTIYF. CDR3 nucleotide sequence: TGTGCCAGCAGCTTAGCCGGTGCGGAAGGAAACACCATATATTTT. The chain couples TRBV7-6 to TRBJ1-3; D is uncertain. Between the trimmed V and J ends, which lost 0 bases and 4 bases, there was a span of 10 bases. The CDR3 totals 15 residues. The germline CDR1 and CDR2 sequences are SGHVS and FNYEAQ.

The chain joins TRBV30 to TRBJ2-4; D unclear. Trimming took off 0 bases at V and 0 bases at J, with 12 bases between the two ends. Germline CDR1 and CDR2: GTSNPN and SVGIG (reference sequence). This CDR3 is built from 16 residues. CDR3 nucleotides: TGTGCCTGGAGTGTCCCCCGAGCTCAAGCCAAAAACATTCAGTACTTC. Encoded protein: CAWSVPRAQAKNIQYF.

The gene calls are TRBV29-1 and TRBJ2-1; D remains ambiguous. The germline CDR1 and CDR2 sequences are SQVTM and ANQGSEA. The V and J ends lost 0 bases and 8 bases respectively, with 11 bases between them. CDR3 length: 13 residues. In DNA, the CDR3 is TGCAGCGTTGAAGAGCTATCAATCCATGAGCAGTTCTTC. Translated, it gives CSVEELSIHEQFF.

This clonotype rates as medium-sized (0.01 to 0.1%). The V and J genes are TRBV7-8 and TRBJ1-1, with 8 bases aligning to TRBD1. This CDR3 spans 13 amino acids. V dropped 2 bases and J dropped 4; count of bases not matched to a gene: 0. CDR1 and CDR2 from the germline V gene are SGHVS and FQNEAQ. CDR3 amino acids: CASSLTGGTEAFF. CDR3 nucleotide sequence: TGTGCCAGCAGCTTAACAGGGGGCACTGAAGCTTTCTTT.

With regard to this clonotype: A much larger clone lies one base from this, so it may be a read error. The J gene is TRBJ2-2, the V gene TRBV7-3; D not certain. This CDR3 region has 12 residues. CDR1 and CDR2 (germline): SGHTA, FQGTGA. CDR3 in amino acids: CASSPYTRELFF. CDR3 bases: TGTGCCAGCAGCCCGTACACCAGGGAGCTGTTTTTT.

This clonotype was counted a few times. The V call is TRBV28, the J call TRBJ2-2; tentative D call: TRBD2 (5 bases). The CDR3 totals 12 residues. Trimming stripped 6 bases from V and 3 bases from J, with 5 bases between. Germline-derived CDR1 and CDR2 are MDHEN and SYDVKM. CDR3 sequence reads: CASRRDTGELFF. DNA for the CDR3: TGTGCCAGCAGGCGGGACACCGGGGAGCTGTTTTTT.

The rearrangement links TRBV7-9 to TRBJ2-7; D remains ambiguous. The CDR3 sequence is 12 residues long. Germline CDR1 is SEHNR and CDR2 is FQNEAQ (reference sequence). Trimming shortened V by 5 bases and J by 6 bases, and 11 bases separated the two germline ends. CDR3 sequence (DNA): TGTGCCAGCAGCCGACCCATGGCCGAGCAGTACTTC. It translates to CASSRPMAEQYF. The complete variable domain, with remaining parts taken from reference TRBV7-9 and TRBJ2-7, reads DTGVSQNPRHKITKRGQNVTFRCDPISEHNRLYWYRQTLGQGPEFLTYFQNEAQLEKSRLLSDRFSAERPKGSFSTLEIQRTEQGDSAMYLCASSRPMAEQYFGPGTRLTVT.

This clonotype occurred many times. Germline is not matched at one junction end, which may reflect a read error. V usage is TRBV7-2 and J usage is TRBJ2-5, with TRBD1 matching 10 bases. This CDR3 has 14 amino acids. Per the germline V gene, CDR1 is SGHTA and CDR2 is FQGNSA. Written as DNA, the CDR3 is TGTGCCAGCAGCCGGGACAGGGGAATCGAGACCCAGTATTTC. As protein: CASSRDRGIETQYF.

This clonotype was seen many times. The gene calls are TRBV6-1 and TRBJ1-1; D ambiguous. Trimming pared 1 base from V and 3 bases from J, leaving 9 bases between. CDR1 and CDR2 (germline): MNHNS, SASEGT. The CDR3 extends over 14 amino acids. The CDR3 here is CASSEDTGYTEAFF. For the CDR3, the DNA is TGTGCCAGCAGTGAAGACACGGGGTACACTGAAGCTTTCTTT.

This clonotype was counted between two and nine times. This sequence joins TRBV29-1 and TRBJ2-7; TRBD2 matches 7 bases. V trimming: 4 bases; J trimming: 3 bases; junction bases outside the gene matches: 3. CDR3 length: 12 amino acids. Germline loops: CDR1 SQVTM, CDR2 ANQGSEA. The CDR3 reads CSVGRGGYEQYF. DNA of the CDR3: TGCAGCGTTGGCCGCGGGGGCTACGAGCAGTACTTC.

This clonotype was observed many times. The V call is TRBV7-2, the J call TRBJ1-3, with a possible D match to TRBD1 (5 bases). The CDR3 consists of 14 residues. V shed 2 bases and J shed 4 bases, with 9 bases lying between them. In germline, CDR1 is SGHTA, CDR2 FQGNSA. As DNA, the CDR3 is TGTGCCAGCAGCTTAAAGGGGACCGGAAACACCATATATTTT. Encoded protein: CASSLKGTGNTIYF.

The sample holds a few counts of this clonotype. As DNA, the CDR3 is TGTGCCAGCAGCCAACCGGGAGGGTTAAACAATGAGCAGTTCTTC. Its protein product is CASSQPGGLNNEQFF. The gene calls are TRBV14 and TRBJ2-1; 8 bases match TRBD2. Germline CDR1 SGHDN, CDR2 FVKESK. The CDR3 covers 15 residues. With 2 bases clipped from V and 5 bases from J, the junction kept 5 bases outside the gene matches. Full variable domain (rest looked up from reference TRBV14 and TRBJ2-1): EAGVTQFPSHSVIEKGQTVTLRCDPISGHDNLYWYRRVMGKEIKFLLHFVKESKQDESGMPNNRFLAERTGGTYSTLKVQPAELEDSGVYFCASSQPGGLNNEQFFGPGTRLTVL.

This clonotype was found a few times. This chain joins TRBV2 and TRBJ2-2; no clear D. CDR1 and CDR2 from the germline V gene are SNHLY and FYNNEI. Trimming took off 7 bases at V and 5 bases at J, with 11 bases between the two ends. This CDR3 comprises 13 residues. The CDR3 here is CASTISLTGELFF. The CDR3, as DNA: TGTGCCAGCACTATTTCATTGACCGGGGAGCTGTTTTTT. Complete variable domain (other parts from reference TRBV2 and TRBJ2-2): EPEVTQTPSHQVTQMGQEVILRCVPISNHLYFYWYRQILGQKVEFLVSFYNNEISEKSEIFDDQFSVERPDGSNFTLKIRSTKLEDSAMYFCASTISLTGELFFGEGSRLTVL.